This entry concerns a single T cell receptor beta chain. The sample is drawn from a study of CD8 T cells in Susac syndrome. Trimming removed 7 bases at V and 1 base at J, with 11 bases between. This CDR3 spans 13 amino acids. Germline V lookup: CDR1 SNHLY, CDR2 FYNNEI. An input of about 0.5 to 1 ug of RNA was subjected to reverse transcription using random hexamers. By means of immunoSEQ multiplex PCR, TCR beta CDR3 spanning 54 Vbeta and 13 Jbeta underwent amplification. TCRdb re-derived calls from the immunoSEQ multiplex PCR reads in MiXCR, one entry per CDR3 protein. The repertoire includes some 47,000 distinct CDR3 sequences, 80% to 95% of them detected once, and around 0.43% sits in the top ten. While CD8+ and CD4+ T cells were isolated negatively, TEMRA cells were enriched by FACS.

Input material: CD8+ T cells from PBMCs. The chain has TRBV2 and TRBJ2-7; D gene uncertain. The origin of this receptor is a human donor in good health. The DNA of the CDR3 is TGTGCCAGCATCAGAACCGGGTCCTACGAGCAGTACTTC. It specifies CASIRTGSYEQYF.